This T cell receptor (beta chain) is from a study of T cell changes during pregnancy in multiple sclerosis. The CDR3 has 15 amino acids. V was shortened by 5 bases and J by 6 bases, with 18 bases between the two germline ends. CDR1 and CDR2 (germline): SGHTA, FQGNSA. Assay: immunoSEQ multiplex PCR; the TCRdb copy retains only in-frame clones and omits some. Altogether about 75,000 clones are present, roughly 90% being singletons, with the ten largest covering about 0.9%. Specimen: peripheral blood, collected in the first trimester of pregnancy. The sequence was obtained from a female donor in good health, enrolled as a control in a pregnancy study. The chain carries TRBV7-2 and TRBJ2-3, with D perhaps matching TRBD2 (5 bases). The DNA of the CDR3 is TGTGCCAGCAGCCCCGGACTGACCGTCAGGGATACGCAGTATTTT. This encodes CASSPGLTVRDTQYF.